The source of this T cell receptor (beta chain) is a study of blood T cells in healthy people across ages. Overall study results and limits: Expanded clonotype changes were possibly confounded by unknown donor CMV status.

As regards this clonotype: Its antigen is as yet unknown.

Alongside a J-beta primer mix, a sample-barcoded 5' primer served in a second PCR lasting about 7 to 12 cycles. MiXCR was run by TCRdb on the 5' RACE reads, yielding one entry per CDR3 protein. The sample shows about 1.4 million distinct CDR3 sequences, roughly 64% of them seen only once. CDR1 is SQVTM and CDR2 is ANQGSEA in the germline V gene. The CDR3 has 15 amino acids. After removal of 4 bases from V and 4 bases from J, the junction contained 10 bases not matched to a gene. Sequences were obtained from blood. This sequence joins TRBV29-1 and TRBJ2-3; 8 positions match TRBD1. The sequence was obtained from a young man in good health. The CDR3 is CSVGPGGSVSDTQYF. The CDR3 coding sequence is TGCAGCGTTGGGCCAGGGGGCTCGGTATCAGATACGCAGTATTTT.